The 24 T cell receptor beta chains reported below all come from one sample, sequenced in a study of shared clonotypes between healthy human individuals. TCRdb's table, derived via immunoSEQ multiplex PCR, lists solely in-frame clones and lacks some. In the table there are approximately 530,000 clones, around 95% of which are singletons. The material sequenced was naive CD4+ T cells sorted from blood. Sample subset: CD45RA+ positively selected. These receptors all come from a woman aged 25 to 39 in good health.

CDR3 protein: CASSILVGVGEQYF. DNA of the CDR3: TGTGCCAGTAGTATACTGGTGGGGGTCGGCGAGCAGTACTTC. The chain employs TRBV19 and TRBJ2-7; D may correspond to TRBD1 or TRBD2 (5 bases each). Deletions cut 2 bases from V and 6 bases from J, with 14 bases between. Germline CDR1 and CDR2: LNHDA and SQIVND (reference sequence). This CDR3 region has 14 residues.

The chain combines TRBV5-1 with TRBJ2-7; TRBD1 aligns across 8 bases. CDR1 and CDR2 from the germline V gene are SGHRS and YFSETQ. The trim removed 0 bases at V and 6 bases at J, leaving 5 bases unmatched. The length of the CDR3 is 14 residues. The CDR3 sequence is CASSLDRGLSEQYF. The DNA for the CDR3 is TGCGCCAGCAGCTTGGACAGGGGGTTAAGCGAGCAGTACTTC.

The J gene is TRBJ2-5, the V gene TRBV5-5; D could derive from TRBD1 or TRBD2 (6 bases each). The CDR3 has 14 amino acids. The germline CDR1 and CDR2 sequences are SGHKS and YYEKEE (reference sequence). With 4 bases removed from V and 5 bases from J, the gap between germline ends came to 15 bases. The CDR3 DNA follows: TGTGCCAGCAGCCCTACCCCGGGGGCCGAGACCCAGTACTTC. It encodes CASSPTPGAETQYF. The whole variable domain, filled in from reference TRBV5-5 and TRBJ2-5, reads DAGVTQSPTHLIKTRGQQVTLRCSPISGHKSVSWYQQVLGQGPQFIFQYYEKEERGRGNFPDRFSARQFPNYSSELNVNALLLGDSALYLCASSPTPGAETQYFGPGTRLLVL.

Comment on this clone: Additional DNA sequences in this sample encode the identical CDR3. The chain employs TRBV18 and TRBJ2-3; 7 bases fit TRBD2. The CDR3 is 14 amino acids. The germline V gene encodes CDR1 KGHSH and CDR2 LQKENI. The junction had 1 base not matched to a gene; V was cut back by 3 bases and J by 1 base. The DNA for the CDR3 is TGTGCCAGCTCACCGGCGGGGGGCACAGATACGCAGTATTTT. It translates to CASSPAGGTDTQYF.

The chain joins TRBV11-2 to TRBJ2-7, with a weak D call TRBD2 (6 bases). The CDR3 runs 17 residues. V was cut by 0 bases and J by 1 base, with 16 bases left in between. Germline V gives CDR1 SGHAT, CDR2 FQNNGV. Here the CDR3 reads CASSLDRGAGASYEQYF. The CDR3 DNA reads TGTGCCAGCAGCTTAGATCGGGGAGCGGGTGCATCCTACGAGCAGTACTTC.

The V call is TRBV15, the J call TRBJ1-5; D is unclear. Deletions cut 5 bases from V and 8 bases from J, with 16 bases between. The CDR3 has 14 residues. Germline CDR1 is LNHNV and CDR2 is YYDKDF (reference sequence). The CDR3 sequence: CATSPDLTGEPQHF. The CDR3 DNA reads as TGTGCCACCAGCCCTGACTTGACCGGGGAGCCCCAGCATTTT.

The chain recombines TRBV12-5 with TRBJ1-1; D may be TRBD1 (5 bases). V lost 7 bases, J lost 2 bases, and 11 bases lay in between. The CDR3 has 13 amino acids. Per germline, CDR1 LGHNT and CDR2 FRNRAP. This CDR3 reads CASALRGNTEAFF. DNA of the CDR3: TGTGCTAGTGCCTTAAGGGGAAACACTGAAGCTTTCTTT.

The CDR3 bases are TGTGCCAGCAGCTTAGTCTCCCCCGTCGGCAATGAGCAGTTCTTC. It translates to CASSLVSPVGNEQFF. V gene TRBV7-9 combines with J gene TRBJ2-1, with unresolved D. The ends were cut back, 1 base at V and 6 bases at J, with 13 bases in the middle. Germline V gene data show CDR1 as SEHNR and CDR2 as FQNEAQ (reference sequence). The CDR3 covers 15 residues.

The rearrangement links TRBV11-2 to TRBJ2-7, with no clear D. The CDR3 spans 14 residues. The V gene lost 0 bases and the J gene lost 1 base, with 7 bases spanning the gap. CDR1 SGHAT and CDR2 FQNNGV come from the germline V gene. CDR3 residues: CASSLDSLSYEQYF. Here the CDR3 DNA reads TGTGCCAGCAGCTTAGACAGTTTATCCTACGAGCAGTACTTC.

The rearrangement links TRBV25-1 to TRBJ1-2; no clear D. V gave up 0 bases and J gave up 4 bases, with 0 bases separating them. Looked up from germline, CDR1 is MGHDK and CDR2 is SYGVNS. This CDR3 has 11 residues. The CDR3 protein is CASSEYYGYTF. CDR3 coding DNA: TGTGCCAGCAGTGAATACTATGGCTACACCTTC.

V usage is TRBV19 and J usage is TRBJ2-7, with D tentatively TRBD2 (6 bases). The CDR3 runs to 16 residues. Germline assignment: CDR1 LNHDA and CDR2 SQIVND (reference sequence). V was trimmed by 8 bases and J by 2 bases, leaving 22 bases between them. Written as DNA, the CDR3 is TGTGCCAGTCAAATCCTTCCGGGAGATTCGACCTACGAGCAGTACTTC. As protein: CASQILPGDSTYEQYF.

V and J are TRBV6-6 and TRBJ1-2, with D perhaps matching TRBD1 (5 bases). The CDR3 is made up of 13 amino acids. Trimming stripped 2 bases from V and 6 bases from J, with 10 bases between. Germline CDR1 and CDR2: MNHNY and SVGAGI (reference sequence). The CDR3 nucleotides are TGTGCCAGCAGTTACCGGACATCGGATGGCTACACCTTC. This encodes CASSYRTSDGYTF.

V gene TRBV27 combines with J gene TRBJ1-2; weak D call: TRBD1 (5 bases). From germline, CDR1 is MNHEY and CDR2 SMNVEV (reference sequence). The CDR3 spans 16 residues. The germline V and J ends were trimmed by 2 bases and 8 bases, with 21 bases remaining between them. The CDR3 DNA reads as TGTGCCAGCAGTTTAAAGGCAGGGATAGGTTTGCGAGGCTACACCTTC. Translated, it gives CASSLKAGIGLRGYTF.

This clone is a singleton in its sample. The chain links TRBV6-1 to TRBJ1-5; perhaps TRBD1 as D (6 bases). Germline-derived CDR1 and CDR2 are MNHNS and SASEGT. The CDR3 extends over 14 amino acids. V was pared by 1 base and J by 9 bases, with 13 bases between. CDR3 sequence reads: CASSEGQASRPQHF. CDR3 DNA sequence: TGTGCCAGCAGTGAAGGACAGGCCTCGCGGCCCCAGCATTTT.

V is TRBV6-5 and J is TRBJ2-7; 9 nucleotides align to TRBD1. This CDR3 has 14 residues. The V segment lost 2 bases and the J segment 5 bases; nucleotides outside the gene matches: 4. Germline V gene data show CDR1 as MNHEY and CDR2 as SVGAGI. DNA of the CDR3: TGTGCCAGCAGTTACGGGGACAGGGTCCACGAGCAGTACTTC. Translated, it gives CASSYGDRVHEQYF.

Notes on this clone: Different DNA sequences within this sample yield the same CDR3. The chain is built from TRBV5-4 and TRBJ2-1; D call uncertain. Trimming took off 2 bases at V and 5 bases at J, with 2 bases between the two ends. This CDR3 is built from 11 residues. CDR1 and CDR2 (germline): SGHNT, YYREEE (reference sequence). CDR3 DNA: TGTGCCAGCAGCTTAAACAATGAGCAGTTCTTC. Its translation is CASSLNNEQFF.

The rearrangement uses TRBV16 and TRBJ2-5, with a weak D call TRBD2 (6 bases). The V end lost 4 bases, the J end lost 6 bases, and 9 bases lay between the germline ends. Germline V gene lookup returns CDR1 KGHSY and CDR2 FQNENV. The CDR3 is 12 residues long. CDR3 coding DNA: TGTGCCAGCAGCCTCGGGGGAAAGACCCAGTACTTC. It codes for CASSLGGKTQYF.

The chain combines TRBV28 with TRBJ2-7; D not certain. Per the germline V gene, CDR1 is MDHEN and CDR2 is SYDVKM. CDR3 length equals 11 residues. V was pared by 4 bases and J by 3 bases, with 4 bases between. The CDR3, as DNA: TGTGCCAGCAGTTCCGACTACGAGCAGTACTTC. As protein: CASSSDYEQYF.

As DNA, the CDR3 is TGCGCCAGCAGCTTGGCCCTTAGGACAGATCTGGGCGCCTACGAGCAGTACTTC. Amino acids: CASSLALRTDLGAYEQYF. This rearrangement joins TRBV5-1 to TRBJ2-7, with D perhaps matching TRBD1 (6 bases). V was trimmed by 0 bases and J by 2 bases, leaving 21 bases between them. This CDR3 is built from 18 residues. Germline CDR1 is SGHRS and CDR2 is YFSETQ.

The chain employs TRBV7-9 and TRBJ2-3; D is uncertain. Germline assignment: CDR1 SEHNR and CDR2 FQNEAQ (reference sequence). The CDR3 is made up of 14 amino acids. Trimming removed 0 bases at V and 1 base at J, with 5 bases between. The CDR3 DNA follows: TGTGCCAGCAGCTTAGCCCAGGGCACAGATACGCAGTATTTT. Translation: CASSLAQGTDTQYF.

The chain has TRBV10-2 and TRBJ1-4; no firm D call. The CDR3 is 14 amino acids. Trimming took off 8 bases at V and 8 bases at J, with 18 bases between the two ends. The germline V gene encodes CDR1 WSHSY and CDR2 SAAADI. DNA of the CDR3: TGCGCCAGCGCTTCTGGCGGATTTTTCGAAAAACTGTTTTTT. Amino acid sequence: CASASGGFFEKLFF.

V gene TRBV5-1 combines with J gene TRBJ2-3; 8 bases agree with TRBD2. With V trimmed by 0 bases and J by 2 bases, 5 bases remained unmatched. Germline V gene lookup returns CDR1 SGHRS and CDR2 YFSETQ. The CDR3 is made up of 16 amino acids. The CDR3 spells CASSLGTSLITDTQYF. The CDR3 DNA reads as TGCGCCAGCAGCTTGGGGACTAGCCTAATCACAGATACGCAGTATTTT.

The chain couples TRBV5-5 to TRBJ2-5; D is unresolved. The CDR3 sequence is 13 residues long. V lost 0 bases to trimming and J lost 5 bases, with 8 bases between them. Per the germline V gene, CDR1 is SGHKS and CDR2 is YYEKEE (reference sequence). CDR3 nucleotides: TGTGCCAGCAGCTTGGAAGGAGCGGAGACCCAGTACTTC. It specifies CASSLEGAETQYF. Full variable domain (remainder filled in from reference TRBV5-5 and TRBJ2-5): DAGVTQSPTHLIKTRGQQVTLRCSPISGHKSVSWYQQVLGQGPQFIFQYYEKEERGRGNFPDRFSARQFPNYSSELNVNALLLGDSALYLCASSLEGAETQYFGPGTRLLVL.

The chain recombines TRBV2 with TRBJ2-2; 9 nucleotides line up with TRBD1. The CDR3 runs to 15 residues. Germline V gives CDR1 SNHLY, CDR2 FYNNEI. The V gene end was trimmed by 6 bases and the J gene end by 5 bases; junction bases not matched to a gene: 7. CDR3 sequence (DNA): TGTGCCAGCAGCAACCGACAGGGGGGTACCGGGGAGCTGTTTTTT. It is translated as CASSNRQGGTGELFF.